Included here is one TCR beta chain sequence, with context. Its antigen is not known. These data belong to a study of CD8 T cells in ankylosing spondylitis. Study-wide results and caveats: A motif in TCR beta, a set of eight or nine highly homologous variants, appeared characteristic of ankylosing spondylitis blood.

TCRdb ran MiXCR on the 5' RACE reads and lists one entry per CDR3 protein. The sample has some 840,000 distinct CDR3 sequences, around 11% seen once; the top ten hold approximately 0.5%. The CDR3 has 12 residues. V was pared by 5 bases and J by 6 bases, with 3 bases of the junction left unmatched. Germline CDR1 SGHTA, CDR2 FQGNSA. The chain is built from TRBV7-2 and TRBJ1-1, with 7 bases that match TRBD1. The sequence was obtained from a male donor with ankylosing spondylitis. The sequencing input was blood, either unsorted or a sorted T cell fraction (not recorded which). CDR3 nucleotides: TGTGCCAGCAGCCACCAGGGGGCTGAAGCTTTCTTT. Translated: CASSHQGAEAFF.